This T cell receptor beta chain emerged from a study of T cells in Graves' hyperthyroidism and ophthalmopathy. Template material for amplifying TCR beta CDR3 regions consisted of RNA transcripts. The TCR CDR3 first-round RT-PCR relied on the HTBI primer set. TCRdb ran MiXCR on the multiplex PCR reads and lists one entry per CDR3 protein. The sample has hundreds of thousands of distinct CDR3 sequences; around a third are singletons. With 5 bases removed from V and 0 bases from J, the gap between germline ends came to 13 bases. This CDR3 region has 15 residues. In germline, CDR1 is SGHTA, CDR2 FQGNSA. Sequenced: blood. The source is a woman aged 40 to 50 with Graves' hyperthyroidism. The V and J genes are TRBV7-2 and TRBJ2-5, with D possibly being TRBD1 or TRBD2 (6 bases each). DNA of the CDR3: TGTACCAGCAGCCCCGGGGGCGCGAACCAAGAGACCCAGTACTTC. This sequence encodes CTSSPGGANQETQYF.